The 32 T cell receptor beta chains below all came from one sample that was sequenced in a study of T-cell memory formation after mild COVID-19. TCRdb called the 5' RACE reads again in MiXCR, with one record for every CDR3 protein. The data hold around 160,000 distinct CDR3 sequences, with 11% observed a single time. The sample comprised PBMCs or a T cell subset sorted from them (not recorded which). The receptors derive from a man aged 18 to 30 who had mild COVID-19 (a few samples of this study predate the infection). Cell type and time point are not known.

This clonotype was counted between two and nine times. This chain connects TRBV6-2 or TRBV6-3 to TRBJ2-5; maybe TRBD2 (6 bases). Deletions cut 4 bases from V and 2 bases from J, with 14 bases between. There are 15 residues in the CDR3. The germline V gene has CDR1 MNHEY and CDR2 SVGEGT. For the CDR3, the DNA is TGTGCCAGCAGTTTACAGGCCGCGGGGCAAGAGACCCAGTACTTC. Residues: CASSLQAAGQETQYF.

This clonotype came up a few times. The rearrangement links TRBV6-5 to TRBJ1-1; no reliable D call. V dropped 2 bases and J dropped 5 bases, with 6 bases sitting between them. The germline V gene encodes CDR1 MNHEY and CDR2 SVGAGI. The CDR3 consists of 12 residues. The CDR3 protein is CASSYPDTEAFF. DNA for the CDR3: TGTGCCAGCAGTTACCCAGATACTGAAGCTTTCTTT.

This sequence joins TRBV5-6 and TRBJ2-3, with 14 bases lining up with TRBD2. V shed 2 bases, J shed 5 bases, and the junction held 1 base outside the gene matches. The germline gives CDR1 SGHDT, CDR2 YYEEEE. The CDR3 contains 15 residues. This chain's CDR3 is CASSFGLAGGDTQYF. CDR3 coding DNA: TGTGCCAGCAGCTTCGGACTAGCGGGGGGAGATACGCAGTATTTT. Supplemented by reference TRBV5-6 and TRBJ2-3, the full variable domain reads DAGVTQSPTHLIKTRGQQVTLRCSPKSGHDTVSWYQQALGQGPQFIFQYYEEEERQRGNFPDRFSGHQFPNYSSELNVNALLLGDSALYLCASSFGLAGGDTQYFGPGTRLTVL.

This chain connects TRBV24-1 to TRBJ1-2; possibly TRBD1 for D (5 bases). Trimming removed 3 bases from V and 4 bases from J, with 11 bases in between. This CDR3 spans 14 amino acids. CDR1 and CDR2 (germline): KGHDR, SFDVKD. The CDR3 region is CATSDIGTAYGYTF. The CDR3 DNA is TGTGCCACCAGTGATATTGGGACGGCCTATGGCTACACCTTC.

The CDR3 loop reads CASRRDSQETQYF. CDR3 nucleotide sequence: TGTGCCAGCAGGAGGGACAGCCAAGAGACCCAGTACTTC. V gene TRBV2 combines with J gene TRBJ2-5, with 7 bases fitting TRBD1. Germline V gives CDR1 SNHLY, CDR2 FYNNEI. The CDR3 has 13 residues. V shed 6 bases, J shed 1 base, and the junction held 2 bases outside the gene matches. The entire variable domain, with the rest obtained from reference TRBV2 and TRBJ2-5, is as follows: EPEVTQTPSHQVTQMGQEVILRCVPISNHLYFYWYRQILGQKVEFLVSFYNNEISEKSEIFDDQFSVERPDGSNFTLKIRSTKLEDSAMYFCASRRDSQETQYFGPGTRLLVL.

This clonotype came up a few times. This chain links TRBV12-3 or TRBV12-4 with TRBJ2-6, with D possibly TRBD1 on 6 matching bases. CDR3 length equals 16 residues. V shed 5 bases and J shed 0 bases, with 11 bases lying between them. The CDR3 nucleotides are TGTGCCAGCAGTCCCCACAGGGACTCTGGGGCCAACGTCCTGACTTTC. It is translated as CASSPHRDSGANVLTF.

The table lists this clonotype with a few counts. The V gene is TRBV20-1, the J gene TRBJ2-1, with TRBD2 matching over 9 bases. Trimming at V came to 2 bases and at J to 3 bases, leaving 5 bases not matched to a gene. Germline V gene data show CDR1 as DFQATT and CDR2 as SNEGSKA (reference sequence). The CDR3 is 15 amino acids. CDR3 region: CSARPLAGVYNEQFF. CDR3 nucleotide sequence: TGCAGTGCTAGACCCTTAGCGGGGGTCTACAATGAGCAGTTCTTC.

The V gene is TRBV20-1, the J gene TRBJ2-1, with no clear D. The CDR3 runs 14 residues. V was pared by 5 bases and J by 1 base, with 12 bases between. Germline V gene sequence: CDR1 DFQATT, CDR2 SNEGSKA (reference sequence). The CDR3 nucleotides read TGCAGTGCTGCAATCCCACTTTCCTACAATGAGCAGTTCTTC. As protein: CSAAIPLSYNEQFF.

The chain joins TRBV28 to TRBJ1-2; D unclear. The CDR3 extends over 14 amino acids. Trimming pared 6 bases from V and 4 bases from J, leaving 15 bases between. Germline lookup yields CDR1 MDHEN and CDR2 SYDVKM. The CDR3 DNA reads TGTGCCAGCAGCCCATACGGAGGTCCCTATGGCTACACCTTC. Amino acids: CASSPYGGPYGYTF.

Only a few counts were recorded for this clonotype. Written as DNA, the CDR3 is TGTGCCAGCAGTTATTATGGGGGTAACGGGGAGCTGTTTTTT. Amino acid sequence: CASSYYGGNGELFF. This rearrangement joins TRBV6-5 to TRBJ2-2; D is perhaps TRBD1 or TRBD2 (5 bases each). Trimming took 3 bases from V and 7 from J, leaving 12 bases between them. Germline values: CDR1 MNHEY, CDR2 SVGAGI. CDR3 size: 14 residues.

The chain's CDR3 is CASKFFWSYTGELFF. The CDR3 DNA follows: TGTGCCAGCAAGTTTTTCTGGTCCTACACCGGGGAGCTGTTTTTT. V and J are TRBV3-2 and TRBJ2-2. TRBV3-2 is a known pseudogene. This CDR3 spans 15 amino acids.

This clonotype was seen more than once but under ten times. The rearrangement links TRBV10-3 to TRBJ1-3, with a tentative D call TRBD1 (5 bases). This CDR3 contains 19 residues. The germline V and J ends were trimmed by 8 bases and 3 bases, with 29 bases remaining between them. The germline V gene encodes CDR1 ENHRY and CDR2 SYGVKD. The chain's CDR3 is CAIGTQDGPGYGGGNTIYF. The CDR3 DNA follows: TGTGCCATCGGGACCCAAGACGGGCCGGGCTACGGGGGTGGAAACACCATATATTTT.

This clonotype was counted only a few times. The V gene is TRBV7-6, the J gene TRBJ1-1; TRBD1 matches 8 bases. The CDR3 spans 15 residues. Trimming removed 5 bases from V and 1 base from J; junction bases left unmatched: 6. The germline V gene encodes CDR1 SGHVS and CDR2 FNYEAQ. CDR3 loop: CASSEGTGANTEAFF. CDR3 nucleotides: TGTGCCAGCAGCGAGGGGACAGGAGCGAACACTGAAGCTTTCTTT.

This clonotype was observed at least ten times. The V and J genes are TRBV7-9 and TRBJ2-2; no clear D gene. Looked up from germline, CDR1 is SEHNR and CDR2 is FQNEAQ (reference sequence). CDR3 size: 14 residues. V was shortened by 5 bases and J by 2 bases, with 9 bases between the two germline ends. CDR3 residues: CASSPPKNTGELFF. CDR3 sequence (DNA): TGTGCCAGCAGCCCCCCTAAAAACACCGGGGAGCTGTTTTTT.

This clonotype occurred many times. The chain's CDR3 is CASSWASGANVLTF. The CDR3 DNA is TGTGCCAGCAGTTGGGCTTCTGGGGCCAACGTCCTGACTTTC. The chain is built from TRBV12-3 or TRBV12-4 and TRBJ2-6; D not certain. The CDR3 loop spans 14 amino acids. Trimming removed 4 bases at V and 1 base at J, with 5 bases between.

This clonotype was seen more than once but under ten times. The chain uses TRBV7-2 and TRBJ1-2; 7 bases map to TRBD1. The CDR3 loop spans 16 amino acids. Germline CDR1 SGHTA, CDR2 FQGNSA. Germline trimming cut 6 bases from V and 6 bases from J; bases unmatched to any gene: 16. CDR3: CASRSRPTTTGDGYTF. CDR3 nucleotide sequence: TGTGCCAGCAGGTCTCGGCCCACGACTACAGGGGATGGCTACACCTTC. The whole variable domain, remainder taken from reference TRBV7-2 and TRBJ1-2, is GAGVSQSPSNKVTEKGKDVELRCDPISGHTALYWYRQSLGQGLEFLIYFQGNSAPDKSGLPSDRFSAERTGGSVSTLTIQRTQQEDSAVYLCASRSRPTTTGDGYTFGSGTRLTVV.

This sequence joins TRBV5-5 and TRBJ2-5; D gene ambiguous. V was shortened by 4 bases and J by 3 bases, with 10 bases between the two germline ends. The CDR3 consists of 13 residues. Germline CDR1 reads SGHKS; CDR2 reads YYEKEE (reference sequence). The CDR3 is CASSLGGKETQYF. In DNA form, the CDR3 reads TGTGCCAGCAGCCTGGGTGGGAAAGAGACCCAGTACTTC.

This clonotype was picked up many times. The CDR3 is CASSQTTTRDRNTGELFF. For the CDR3, the DNA is TGTGCCAGCAGCCAGACCACCACGAGGGACAGGAACACCGGGGAGCTGTTTTTT. The rearrangement uses TRBV7-4 and TRBJ2-2, with TRBD1 identical over 7 bases. This CDR3 contains 18 residues. Germline CDR1 reads SGHVT; CDR2 reads SQSDAQ. V trimming: 5 bases; J trimming: 1 base; junction bases outside the gene matches: 13.

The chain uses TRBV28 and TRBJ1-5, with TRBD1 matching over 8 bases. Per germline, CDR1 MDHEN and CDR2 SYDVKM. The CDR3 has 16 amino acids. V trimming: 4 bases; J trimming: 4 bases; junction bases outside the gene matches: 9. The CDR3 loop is CASSSPRQGNNQPQHF. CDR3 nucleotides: TGTGCCAGCAGTTCGCCTAGACAGGGGAATAATCAGCCCCAGCATTTT.

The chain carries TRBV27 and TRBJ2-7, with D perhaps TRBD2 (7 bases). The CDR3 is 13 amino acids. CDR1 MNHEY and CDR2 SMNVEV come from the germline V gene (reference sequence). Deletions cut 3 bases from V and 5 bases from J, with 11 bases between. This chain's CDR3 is CASSLREGDEQYV. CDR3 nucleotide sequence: TGTGCCAGCAGTTTGAGGGAGGGGGACGAGCAGTACGTC.

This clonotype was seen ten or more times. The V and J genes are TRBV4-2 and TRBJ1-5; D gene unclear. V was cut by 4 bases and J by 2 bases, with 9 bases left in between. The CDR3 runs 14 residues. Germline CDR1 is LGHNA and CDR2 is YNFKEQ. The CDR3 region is CASSRQDGNQPQHF. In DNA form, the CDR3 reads TGTGCCAGCAGCCGCCAGGACGGCAATCAGCCCCAGCATTTT.

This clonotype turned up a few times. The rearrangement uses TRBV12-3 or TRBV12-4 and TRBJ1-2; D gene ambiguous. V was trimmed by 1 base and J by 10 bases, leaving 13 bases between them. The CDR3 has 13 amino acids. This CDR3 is CASSLGEARAYTF. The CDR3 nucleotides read TGTGCCAGCAGTTTAGGAGAGGCCAGAGCCTACACCTTC.

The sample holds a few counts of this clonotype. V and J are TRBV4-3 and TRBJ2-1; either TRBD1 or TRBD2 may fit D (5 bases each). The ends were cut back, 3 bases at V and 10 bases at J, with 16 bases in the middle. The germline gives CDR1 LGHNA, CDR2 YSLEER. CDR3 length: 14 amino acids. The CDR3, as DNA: TGCGCCAGCAGCCAGGGGACCGGGGCCTTGGAGCAGTTCTTC. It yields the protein CASSQGTGALEQFF.

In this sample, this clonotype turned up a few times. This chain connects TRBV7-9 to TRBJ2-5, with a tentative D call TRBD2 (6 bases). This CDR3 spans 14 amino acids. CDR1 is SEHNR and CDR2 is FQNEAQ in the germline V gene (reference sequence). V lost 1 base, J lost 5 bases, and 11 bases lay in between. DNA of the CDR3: TGTGCCAGCAGCTTAGTGGGGAGGCGGGAGACCCAGTACTTC. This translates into CASSLVGRRETQYF.

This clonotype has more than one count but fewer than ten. The chain's CDR3 is CASKKRAGPTNEKLFF. CDR3 nucleotides: TGTGCCAGCAAAAAAAGGGCGGGCCCAACTAATGAAAAACTGTTTTTT. This chain joins TRBV12-3 or TRBV12-4 and TRBJ1-4; D call uncertain. The V gene lost 7 bases and the J gene lost 0 bases, with 15 bases spanning the gap. The CDR3 extends over 16 amino acids.

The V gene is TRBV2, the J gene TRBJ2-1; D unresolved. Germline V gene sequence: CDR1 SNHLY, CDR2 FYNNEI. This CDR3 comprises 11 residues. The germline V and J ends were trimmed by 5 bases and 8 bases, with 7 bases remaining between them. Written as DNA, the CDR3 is TGTGCCAGCAGTCCTAGGGATGAGCAGTTCTTC. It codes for CASSPRDEQFF.

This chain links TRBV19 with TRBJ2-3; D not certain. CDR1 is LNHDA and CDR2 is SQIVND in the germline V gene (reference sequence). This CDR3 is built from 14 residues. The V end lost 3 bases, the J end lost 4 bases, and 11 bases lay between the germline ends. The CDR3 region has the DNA TGTGCCAGTAGTATGGTCAGGTCCGCAGATACGCAGTATTTT. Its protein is CASSMVRSADTQYF.

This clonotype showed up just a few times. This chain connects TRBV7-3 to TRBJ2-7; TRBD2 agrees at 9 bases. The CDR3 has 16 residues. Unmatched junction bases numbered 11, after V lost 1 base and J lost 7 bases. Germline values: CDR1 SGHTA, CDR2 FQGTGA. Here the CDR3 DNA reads TGTGCCAGCAGCTTAAATGGTGCGGGGGGGCCGTGGGAGCAGTACTTC. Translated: CASSLNGAGGPWEQYF.

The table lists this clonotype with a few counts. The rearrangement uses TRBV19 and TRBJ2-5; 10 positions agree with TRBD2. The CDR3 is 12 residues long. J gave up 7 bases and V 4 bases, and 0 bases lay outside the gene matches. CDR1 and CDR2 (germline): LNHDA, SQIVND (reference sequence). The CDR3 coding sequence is TGTGCCAGTAGTACTAGCGGGGGGACCCAGTACTTC. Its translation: CASSTSGGTQYF.

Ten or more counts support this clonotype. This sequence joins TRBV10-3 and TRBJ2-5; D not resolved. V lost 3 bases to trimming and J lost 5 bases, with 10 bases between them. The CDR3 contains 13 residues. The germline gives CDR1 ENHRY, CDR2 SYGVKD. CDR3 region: CAISDHNGETQYF. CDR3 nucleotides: TGTGCCATCAGTGATCACAACGGGGAGACCCAGTACTTC.

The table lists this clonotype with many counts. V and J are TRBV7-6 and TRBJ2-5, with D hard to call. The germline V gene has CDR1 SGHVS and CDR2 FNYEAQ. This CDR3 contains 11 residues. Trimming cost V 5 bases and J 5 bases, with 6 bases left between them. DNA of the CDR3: TGTGCCAGCAGCCCTGGGGAGACCCAGTACTTC. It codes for CASSPGETQYF. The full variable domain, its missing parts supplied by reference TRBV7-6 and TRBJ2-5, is GAGVSQSPRYKVTKRGQDVALRCDPISGHVSLYWYRQALGQGPEFLTYFNYEAQQDKSGLPNDRFSAERPEGSISTLTIQRTEQRDSAMYRCASSPGETQYFGPGTRLLVL.

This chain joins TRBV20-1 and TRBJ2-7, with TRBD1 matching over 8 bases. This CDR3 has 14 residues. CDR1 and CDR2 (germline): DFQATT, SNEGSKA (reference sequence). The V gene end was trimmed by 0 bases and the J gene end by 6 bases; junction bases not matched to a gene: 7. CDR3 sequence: CSARDRTGRTEQYF. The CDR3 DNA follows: TGCAGTGCTAGAGATCGGACAGGGCGGACCGAGCAGTACTTC.